One and the same sample provided the 11 T cell receptor beta chains below, sequenced in a study of cytomegalovirus exposure and HLA in healthy donors. Primers included in the PCR were 60 Vbeta and 13 Jbeta primers. Libraries were prepared by immunoSEQ multiplex PCR; TCRdb keeps only in-frame clonotypes and omits some of them. The sample shows roughly 200,000 clones, roughly a tenth of them seen only once. The sample consisted of PBMCs. These receptors all stem from a young woman in good health and CMV-seropositive.

This clone was detected a few times. The chain carries TRBV7-7 and TRBJ2-5; 8 bases align to TRBD2. Germline V gives CDR1 SSHAT, CDR2 FNYEAQ (reference sequence). Unmatched junction bases numbered 6, after V lost 1 base and J lost 5 bases. This CDR3 comprises 15 residues. The CDR3 protein is CASSLGSGRDETQYF. CDR3 nucleotides: TGTGCCAGCAGCTTAGGGAGCGGGAGAGATGAGACCCAGTACTTC. Complete variable domain (other parts from reference TRBV7-7 and TRBJ2-5): GAGVSQSPRYKVTKRGQDVTLRCDPISSHATLYWYQQALGQGPEFLTYFNYEAQPDKSGLPSDRFSAERPEGSISTLTIQRTEQRDSAMYRCASSLGSGRDETQYFGPGTRLLVL.

Written as DNA, the CDR3 is TGTGCCAGCAGCTTAAATTATGCGGGGGATACGCAGTATTTT. It translates to CASSLNYAGDTQYF. V gene TRBV7-3 combines with J gene TRBJ2-3, with D possibly being TRBD2 (6 bases). The CDR3 is 14 amino acids. Germline V gene lookup returns CDR1 SGHTA and CDR2 FQGTGA. With 1 base removed from V and 6 bases from J, the gap between germline ends came to 11 bases. The whole variable domain, filled in from reference TRBV7-3 and TRBJ2-3, reads GAGVSQTPSNKVTEKGKYVELRCDPISGHTALYWYRQSLGQGPEFLIYFQGTGAADDSGLPNDRFFAVRPEGSVSTLKIQRTERGDSAVYLCASSLNYAGDTQYFGPGTRLTVL.

The CDR3 spells CASSEEQSPYNEQFF. CDR3 nucleotides: TGTGCCAGCAGTGAAGAACAGTCGCCCTACAATGAGCAGTTCTTC. The genes are TRBV2 and TRBJ2-1; D unresolved. Between the trimmed V and J ends, which lost 1 base and 2 bases, there was a span of 9 bases. Per the germline V gene, CDR1 is SNHLY and CDR2 is FYNNEI. The CDR3 consists of 15 residues. The full variable domain, with the rest looked up from reference TRBV2 and TRBJ2-1, is EPEVTQTPSHQVTQMGQEVILRCVPISNHLYFYWYRQILGQKVEFLVSFYNNEISEKSEIFDDQFSVERPDGSNFTLKIRSTKLEDSAMYFCASSEEQSPYNEQFFGPGTRLTVL.

In this sample, this clone turned up a few times. The chain employs TRBV2 and TRBJ1-4, with D perhaps TRBD1 (5 bases). The germline V and J ends were trimmed by 6 bases and 6 bases, with 11 bases remaining between them. This CDR3 comprises 13 residues. CDR1 and CDR2 from the germline V gene are SNHLY and FYNNEI. CDR3 loop: CASRGGEYEKLFF. The CDR3 DNA follows: TGTGCCAGCAGGGGAGGGGAGTATGAAAAACTGTTTTTT. The variable domain in full, completed from reference TRBV2 and TRBJ1-4, reads EPEVTQTPSHQVTQMGQEVILRCVPISNHLYFYWYRQILGQKVEFLVSFYNNEISEKSEIFDDQFSVERPDGSNFTLKIRSTKLEDSAMYFCASRGGEYEKLFFGSGTQLSVL.

This clone was picked up a small number of times. The chain couples TRBV29-1 to TRBJ1-2, with D possibly TRBD1 on 5 matching bases. CDR3 length equals 12 residues. The germline V gene encodes CDR1 SQVTM and CDR2 ANQGSEA. With 6 bases removed from V and 4 bases from J, the gap between germline ends came to 12 bases. The CDR3 bases are TGCAGCGTCGGGACCGGGAGCTATGGCTACACCTTC. Protein product: CSVGTGSYGYTF.

The chain couples TRBV5-1 to TRBJ2-7; TRBD1 aligns across 7 bases. Germline V gene lookup returns CDR1 SGHRS and CDR2 YFSETQ. This CDR3 region has 16 residues. Losses at the gene ends were 1 base for V and 0 bases for J; bases not matched to a gene: 7. CDR3 loop: CASSLIRDSDSYEQYF. In DNA, the CDR3 is TGCGCCAGCAGCTTGATCCGGGACAGTGACTCCTACGAGCAGTACTTC.

The chain uses TRBV11-2 and TRBJ1-2; a possible D gene is TRBD1 (5 bases). Per the germline V gene, CDR1 is SGHAT and CDR2 is FQNNGV. V lost 5 bases, J lost 4 bases, and 14 bases lay in between. This CDR3 is 14 amino acids long. CDR3 sequence (DNA): TGTGCCAGCAGCCCAGGCGGGGCGCGCTATGGCTACACCTTC. Residues: CASSPGGARYGYTF.

This clone was recorded a few times. The rearrangement uses TRBV7-9 and TRBJ1-2; D gene unclear. The CDR3 consists of 15 residues. Germline lookup yields CDR1 SEHNR and CDR2 FQNEAQ (reference sequence). Trimming left V 4 bases short and J 4 bases short, with 16 bases between. CDR3 sequence reads: CASSSAGGYAYGYTF. DNA for the CDR3: TGTGCCAGCAGCTCCGCTGGCGGGTACGCCTATGGCTACACCTTC.

This rearrangement joins TRBV18 to TRBJ1-5, with TRBD1 matching 7 bases. The trim removed 3 bases at V and 4 bases at J, leaving 3 bases unmatched. The germline V gene encodes CDR1 KGHSH and CDR2 LQKENI. This CDR3 is 14 amino acids long. CDR3: CASSPGQPNQPQHF. The CDR3 region has the DNA TGTGCCAGCTCACCGGGACAGCCTAATCAGCCCCAGCATTTT.

The rearrangement links TRBV19 to TRBJ1-1; perhaps TRBD1 as D (5 bases). From germline, CDR1 is LNHDA and CDR2 SQIVND (reference sequence). There are 11 residues in the CDR3. Trimming took off 6 bases at V and 8 bases at J, with 10 bases between the two ends. The CDR3 spells CASRGAVEAFF. The CDR3 region has the DNA TGTGCCAGTAGAGGGGCAGTCGAAGCTTTCTTT.

The chain carries TRBV6-6 and TRBJ1-1; D possibly corresponds to TRBD1 (5 bases). Trimming took off 11 bases at V and 1 base at J, with 23 bases between the two ends. This CDR3 is 16 amino acids long. Germline assignment: CDR1 MNHNY and CDR2 SVGAGI (reference sequence). In nucleotides, the CDR3 is TGTGCCTCACAAGGAGGGGCAGGAGGTGGGAACACTGAAGCTTTCTTT. Translation gives CASQGGAGGGNTEAFF.